Presented here are 22 T cell receptor beta chains from one specimen sequenced in a study of cytomegalovirus exposure and HLA in healthy donors. PCR employed 60 Vbeta and 13 Jbeta primers. Method: immunoSEQ multiplex PCR; TCRdb's copy keeps in-frame clones and lacks some. The sample carries some 120,000 clones, 80% to 85% recorded once. The sequenced material came from PBMCs. These receptor sequences come from a human donor in good health.

The chain links TRBV6-1 to TRBJ2-2; D call uncertain. The germline gives CDR1 MNHNS, CDR2 SASEGT. The CDR3 extends over 14 amino acids. V gave up 4 bases and J gave up 4 bases, with 10 bases separating them. The CDR3 here is CASSVSQLTGELFF. CDR3 DNA: TGTGCCAGCAGTGTCTCACAGCTCACCGGGGAGCTGTTTTTT.

This clone was recorded only once. The V gene is TRBV7-6, the J gene TRBJ1-1; 8 bases align to TRBD1. The CDR3 totals 16 residues. V shed 5 bases, J shed 4 bases, and the junction held 12 bases outside the gene matches. Germline lookup yields CDR1 SGHVS and CDR2 FNYEAQ. The CDR3 DNA is TGTGCCAGCAGCCCGCAGACAGGGGTCCGCAGCACTGAAGCTTTCTTT. It yields the protein CASSPQTGVRSTEAFF.

The chain recombines TRBV5-1 with TRBJ2-7, with 8 bases fitting TRBD1. Germline V gives CDR1 SGHRS, CDR2 YFSETQ. The V and J ends lost 4 bases and 3 bases, in that order; junction bases with no gene match: 9. The CDR3 totals 15 residues. CDR3 coding DNA: TGCGCCAGCAGCCACGGACAGGGTCGGATCTACGAGCAGTACTTC. This encodes CASSHGQGRIYEQYF.

This chain links TRBV19 with TRBJ2-3; 8 nucleotides line up with TRBD2. The CDR3 consists of 17 residues. Unmatched junction bases numbered 19, after V lost 4 bases and J lost 10 bases. The germline gives CDR1 LNHDA, CDR2 SQIVND (reference sequence). CDR3 bases: TGTGCCAGTAGTAGAGCCCCGGGCGGGGGGCCCCCATTCGCGCAGTATTTT. It codes for CASSRAPGGGPPFAQYF.

This clone was picked up one time. The V and J genes are TRBV7-8 and TRBJ2-7; D gene uncertain. The CDR3 is 13 amino acids. V was clipped by 0 bases and J by 0 bases, with 3 bases between them. The V gene's germline CDR1 is SGHVS and CDR2 FQNEAQ. The CDR3 protein is CASSLAVSYEQYF. As DNA, the CDR3 is TGTGCCAGCAGCTTAGCCGTCTCCTACGAGCAGTACTTC.

V gene TRBV9 combines with J gene TRBJ2-1; 10 bases line up with TRBD2. V lost 0 bases to trimming and J lost 7 bases; unmatched junction nucleotides: 1. Germline V CDR1 and CDR2: SGDLS, YYNGEE. This CDR3 region has 14 residues. CDR3: CASSVGGLANEQFF. The CDR3 coding sequence is TGTGCCAGCAGCGTAGGGGGACTAGCGAATGAGCAGTTCTTC.

This chain joins TRBV19 and TRBJ1-6; the match to TRBD1 covers 9 bases. This CDR3 comprises 14 residues. Losses at the gene ends were 10 bases for V and 7 bases for J; bases not matched to a gene: 8. Per the germline V gene, CDR1 is LNHDA and CDR2 is SQIVND (reference sequence). The CDR3 loop is CATGGQGPNSPLHF. For the CDR3, the DNA is TGTGCCACCGGGGGACAGGGCCCAAATTCACCCCTCCACTTT. The variable domain in full, completed from reference TRBV19 and TRBJ1-6, reads DGGITQSPKYLFRKEGQNVTLSCEQNLNHDAMYWYRQDPGQGLRLIYYSQIVNDFQKGDIAEGYSVSREKKESFPLTVTSAQKNPTAFYLCATGGQGPNSPLHFGNGTRLTVT.

The chain couples TRBV19 to TRBJ2-5, with TRBD1 matching 7 bases. Unmatched junction bases numbered 11, after V lost 5 bases and J lost 5 bases. CDR1 and CDR2 (germline): LNHDA, SQIVND (reference sequence). The CDR3 totals 15 residues. The CDR3 region has the DNA TGTGCCAGTAGTTGGGGCAGGGGGTCCCAGGAGACCCAGTACTTC. Its translation: CASSWGRGSQETQYF.

The CDR3 protein is CASSRQAYEQYF. CDR3 DNA: TGTGCCAGCAGCCGACAGGCCTACGAGCAGTACTTC. The chain uses TRBV5-4 and TRBJ2-7; a possible D gene is TRBD1 (6 bases). Germline values: CDR1 SGHNT, CDR2 YYREEE (reference sequence). V was cut by 4 bases and J by 2 bases, with 7 bases left in between. The CDR3 is 12 amino acids.

This clone was picked up one time. The chain carries TRBV19 and TRBJ2-5; tentatively, D is TRBD2 (5 bases). V gave up 4 bases and J gave up 7 bases, with 16 bases separating them. In germline, CDR1 is LNHDA, CDR2 SQIVND (reference sequence). There are 14 residues in the CDR3. CDR3 amino acids: CASSNRRAEGTQYF. DNA of the CDR3: TGTGCCAGTAGTAACAGAAGGGCTGAGGGGACCCAGTACTTC.

A single count supports this clone. The rearrangement links TRBV2 to TRBJ1-2; maybe TRBD1 (6 bases). This CDR3 contains 13 residues. V was pared by 8 bases and J by 5 bases, with 15 bases between. The germline gives CDR1 SNHLY, CDR2 FYNNEI. The CDR3 protein is CASRYQTGYGYTF. The DNA of the CDR3 is TGTGCCAGCCGTTACCAAACAGGGTATGGCTACACCTTC.

The chain is built from TRBV29-1 and TRBJ1-1; D might be TRBD1 (6 bases). The V end was cut by 7 bases, the J end by 1 base, with 16 bases between. The CDR3 is 14 amino acids. Germline-derived CDR1 and CDR2 are SQVTM and ANQGSEA. CDR3: CSAPGHPRNTEAFF. As DNA, the CDR3 is TGCAGCGCGCCGGGACACCCTCGGAACACTGAAGCTTTCTTT.

The rearrangement joins TRBV7-9 to TRBJ2-2; TRBD2 aligns across 8 bases. The CDR3 is made up of 18 amino acids. Germline V gives CDR1 SEHNR, CDR2 FQNEAQ (reference sequence). The ends lost 11 bases at V and 0 bases at J; junction bases unmatched: 17. CDR3 bases: TGTGCCTCATCCCTACCGGGGGGGCCTCTATCGAACACCGGGGAGCTGTTTTTT. It is translated as CASSLPGGPLSNTGELFF. The entire variable domain, with the rest obtained from reference TRBV7-9 and TRBJ2-2, is as follows: DTGVSQNPRHKITKRGQNVTFRCDPISEHNRLYWYRQTLGQGPEFLTYFQNEAQLEKSRLLSDRFSAERPKGSFSTLEIQRTEQGDSAMYLCASSLPGGPLSNTGELFFGEGSRLTVL.

V gene TRBV29-1 combines with J gene TRBJ1-2; D is perhaps TRBD1 (5 bases). This CDR3 contains 12 residues. Per germline, CDR1 SQVTM and CDR2 ANQGSEA. The ends were cut back, 2 bases at V and 5 bases at J, with 9 bases in the middle. The CDR3 DNA is TGCAGCGTTGAACAGGGACTTTATGGCTACACCTTC. Translation: CSVEQGLYGYTF.

J is TRBJ2-7 and V is TRBV5-1; D call uncertain. Trimming left V 5 bases short and J 2 bases short, with 14 bases between. CDR1 is SGHRS and CDR2 is YFSETQ in the germline V gene. CDR3 length: 14 amino acids. The CDR3 region has the DNA TGCGCCAGCAGTCTTTTTCTTGTCCCCTACGAGCAGTACTTC. It encodes CASSLFLVPYEQYF.

This rearrangement joins TRBV18 to TRBJ2-1, with 7 positions matching TRBD2. V dropped 2 bases and J dropped 7; count of bases not matched to a gene: 2. Germline V gives CDR1 KGHSH, CDR2 LQKENI. This CDR3 comprises 13 residues. CDR3 coding DNA: TGTGCCAGCTCACCAGGGGGGGGAAATGAGCAGTTCTTC. Protein product: CASSPGGGNEQFF.

V and J are TRBV10-3 and TRBJ1-2; 9 bases are a match to TRBD1. CDR1 is ENHRY, CDR2 SYGVKD, per germline. The CDR3 extends over 17 amino acids. Unmatched junction bases numbered 15, after V lost 7 bases and J lost 3 bases. In DNA, the CDR3 is TGTGCCATCATGGGACAGGGAATGAAACTAGGAGACTATGGCTACACCTTC. Translating gives CAIMGQGMKLGDYGYTF.

J is TRBJ1-3 and V is TRBV5-6, with D perhaps matching TRBD1 (6 bases). The CDR3 runs to 14 residues. Germline CDR1 and CDR2: SGHDT and YYEEEE. Between the trimmed V and J ends, which lost 4 bases and 2 bases, there was a span of 10 bases. The CDR3 nucleotides read TGTGCCAGCAGCAAGACAGGTGCTGGAAACACCATATATTTT. The encoded protein is CASSKTGAGNTIYF. Filled out from reference TRBV5-6 and TRBJ1-3, the complete variable domain reads DAGVTQSPTHLIKTRGQQVTLRCSPKSGHDTVSWYQQALGQGPQFIFQYYEEEERQRGNFPDRFSGHQFPNYSSELNVNALLLGDSALYLCASSKTGAGNTIYFGEGSWLTVV.

CDR3 loop: CASSGGQGAWNTEAFF. In nucleotides, the CDR3 is TGTGCCAGCAGCGGGGGACAGGGGGCCTGGAACACTGAAGCTTTCTTT. The V call is TRBV9, the J call TRBJ1-1, with 12 bases that match TRBD1. V shed 3 bases, J shed 1 base, and the junction held 4 bases outside the gene matches. The CDR3 is made up of 16 amino acids. CDR1 is SGDLS and CDR2 is YYNGEE in the germline V gene.

The V gene is TRBV18, the J gene TRBJ1-2; D gene uncertain. The CDR3 runs 15 residues. V lost 3 bases, J lost 2 bases, and 13 bases lay in between. Germline V CDR1 and CDR2: KGHSH, LQKENI. The CDR3 region has the DNA TGTGCCAGCTCACCTACCGCTGGGCCCAACTATGGCTACACCTTC. Residues: CASSPTAGPNYGYTF.

The chain links TRBV4-2 to TRBJ2-3; 11 bases map to TRBD2. With 0 bases clipped from V and 6 bases from J, the junction kept 8 bases outside the gene matches. CDR1 LGHNA and CDR2 YNFKEQ come from the germline V gene. The CDR3 extends over 17 amino acids. The CDR3 loop reads CASSQEPSGGPWDTQYF. The CDR3 DNA follows: TGTGCCAGCAGCCAAGAGCCTAGCGGGGGGCCTTGGGATACGCAGTATTTT.

The table lists this clone with a count of one. The chain joins TRBV28 to TRBJ1-6, with 7 bases that match TRBD1. The CDR3 runs 14 residues. CDR1 and CDR2 from the germline V gene are MDHEN and SYDVKM. V shed 2 bases, J shed 9 bases, and the junction held 4 bases outside the gene matches. Here the CDR3 reads CASSLTEGASPLHF. CDR3 sequence (DNA): TGTGCCAGCAGTTTAACTGAGGGGGCTTCACCCCTCCACTTT.